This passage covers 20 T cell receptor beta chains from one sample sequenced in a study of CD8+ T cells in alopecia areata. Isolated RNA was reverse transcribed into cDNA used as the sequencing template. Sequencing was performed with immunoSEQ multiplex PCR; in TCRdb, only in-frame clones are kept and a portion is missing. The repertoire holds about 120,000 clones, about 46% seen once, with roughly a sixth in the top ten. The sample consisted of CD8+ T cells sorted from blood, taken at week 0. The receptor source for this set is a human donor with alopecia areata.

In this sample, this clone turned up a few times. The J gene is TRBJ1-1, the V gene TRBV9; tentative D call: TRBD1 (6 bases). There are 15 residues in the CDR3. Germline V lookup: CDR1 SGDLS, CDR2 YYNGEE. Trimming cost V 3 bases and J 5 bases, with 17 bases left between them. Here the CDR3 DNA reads TGTGCCAGCAGCGAAGCCTCAGGGGAGAGGACTGAAGCTTTCTTT. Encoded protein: CASSEASGERTEAFF.

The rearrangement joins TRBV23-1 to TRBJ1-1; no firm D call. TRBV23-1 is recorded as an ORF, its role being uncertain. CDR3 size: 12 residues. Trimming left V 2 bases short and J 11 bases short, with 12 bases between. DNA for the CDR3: TGCGCCAGCAGTCAACACGATAAACAGGCTTTCTTT. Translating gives CASSQHDKQAFF.

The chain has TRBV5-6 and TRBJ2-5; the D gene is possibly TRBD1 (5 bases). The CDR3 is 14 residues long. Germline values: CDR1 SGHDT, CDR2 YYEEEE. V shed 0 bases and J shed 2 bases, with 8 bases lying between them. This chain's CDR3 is CASSLGTGQETQYF. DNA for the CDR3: TGTGCCAGCAGCTTGGGTACAGGACAAGAGACCCAGTACTTC.

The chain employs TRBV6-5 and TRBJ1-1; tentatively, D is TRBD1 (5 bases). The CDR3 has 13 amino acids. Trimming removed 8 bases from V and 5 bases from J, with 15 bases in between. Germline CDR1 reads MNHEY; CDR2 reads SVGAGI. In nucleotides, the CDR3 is TGTGCCAGCTGCTTCGGGGGAGGAACTGAAGCTTTCTTT. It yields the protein CASCFGGGTEAFF.

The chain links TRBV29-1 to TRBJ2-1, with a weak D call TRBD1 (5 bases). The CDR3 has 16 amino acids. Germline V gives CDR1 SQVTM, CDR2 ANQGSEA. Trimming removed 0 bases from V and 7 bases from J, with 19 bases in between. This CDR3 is CSVEDRKGLWRNEQFF. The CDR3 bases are TGCAGCGTTGAAGATCGAAAGGGGCTTTGGAGAAATGAGCAGTTCTTC.

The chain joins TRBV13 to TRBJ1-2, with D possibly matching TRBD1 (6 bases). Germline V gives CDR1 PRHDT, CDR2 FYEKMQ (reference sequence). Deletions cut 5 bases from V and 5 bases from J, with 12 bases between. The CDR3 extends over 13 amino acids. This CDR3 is CASSQAGTYGYTF. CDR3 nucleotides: TGTGCCAGCAGCCAAGCGGGGACATATGGCTACACCTTC.

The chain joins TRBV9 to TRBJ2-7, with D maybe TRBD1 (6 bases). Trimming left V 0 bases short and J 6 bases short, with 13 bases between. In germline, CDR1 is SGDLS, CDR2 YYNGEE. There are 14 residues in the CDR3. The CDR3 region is CASSVEGRGGEQYF. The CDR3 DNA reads TGTGCCAGCAGCGTAGAGGGCAGGGGTGGCGAGCAGTACTTC.

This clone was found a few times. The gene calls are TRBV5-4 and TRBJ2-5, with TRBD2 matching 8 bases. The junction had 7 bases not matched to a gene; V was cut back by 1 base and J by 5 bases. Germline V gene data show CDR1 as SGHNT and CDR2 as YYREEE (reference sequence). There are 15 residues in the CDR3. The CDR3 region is CASSLLSTSVETQYF. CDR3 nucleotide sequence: TGTGCCAGCAGCTTGTTGTCGACTAGCGTTGAGACCCAGTACTTC.

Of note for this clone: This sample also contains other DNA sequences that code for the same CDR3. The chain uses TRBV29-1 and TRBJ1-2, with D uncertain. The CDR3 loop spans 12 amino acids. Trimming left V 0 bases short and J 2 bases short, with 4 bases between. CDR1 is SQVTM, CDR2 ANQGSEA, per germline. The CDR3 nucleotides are TGCAGCGTTGAAGAAGGGAACTATGGCTACACCTTC. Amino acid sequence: CSVEEGNYGYTF.

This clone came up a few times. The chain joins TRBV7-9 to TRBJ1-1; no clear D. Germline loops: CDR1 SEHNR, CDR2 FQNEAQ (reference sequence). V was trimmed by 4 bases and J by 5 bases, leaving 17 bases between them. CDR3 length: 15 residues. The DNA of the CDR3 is TGTGCCAGCAGCTCCACCCGTAGCAGGAGGACTGAAGCTTTCTTT. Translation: CASSSTRSRRTEAFF. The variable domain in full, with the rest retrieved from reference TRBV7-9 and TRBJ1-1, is DTGVSQNPRHKITKRGQNVTFRCDPISEHNRLYWYRQTLGQGPEFLTYFQNEAQLEKSRLLSDRFSAERPKGSFSTLEIQRTEQGDSAMYLCASSSTRSRRTEAFFGQGTRLTVV.

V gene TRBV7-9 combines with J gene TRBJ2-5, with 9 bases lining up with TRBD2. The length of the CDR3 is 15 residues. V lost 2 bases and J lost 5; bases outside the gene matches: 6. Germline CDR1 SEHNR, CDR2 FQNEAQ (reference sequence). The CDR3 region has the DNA TGTGCCAGCAGCTTAATGGCGGGGGGGCCGGAGACCCAGTACTTC. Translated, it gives CASSLMAGGPETQYF.

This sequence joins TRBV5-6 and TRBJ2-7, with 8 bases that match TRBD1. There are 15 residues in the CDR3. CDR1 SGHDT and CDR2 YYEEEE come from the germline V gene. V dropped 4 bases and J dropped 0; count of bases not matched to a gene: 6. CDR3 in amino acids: CASSQWDRSSYEQYF. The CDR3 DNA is TGTGCCAGCAGCCAGTGGGACAGGAGCTCCTACGAGCAGTACTTC.

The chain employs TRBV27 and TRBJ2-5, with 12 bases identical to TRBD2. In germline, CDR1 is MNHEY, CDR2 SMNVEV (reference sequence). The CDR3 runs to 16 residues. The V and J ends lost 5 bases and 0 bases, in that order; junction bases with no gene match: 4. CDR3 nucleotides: TGTGCCAGCAGTCCTAGCGGGGGGGAATACCAAGAGACCCAGTACTTC. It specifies CASSPSGGEYQETQYF.

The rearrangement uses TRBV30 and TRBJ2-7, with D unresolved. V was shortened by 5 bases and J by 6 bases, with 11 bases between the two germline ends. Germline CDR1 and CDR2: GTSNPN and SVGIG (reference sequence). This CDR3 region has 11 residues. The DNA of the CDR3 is TGTGCCTGGGCGGTGGCCCCCGAGCAGTACTTC. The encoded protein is CAWAVAPEQYF.

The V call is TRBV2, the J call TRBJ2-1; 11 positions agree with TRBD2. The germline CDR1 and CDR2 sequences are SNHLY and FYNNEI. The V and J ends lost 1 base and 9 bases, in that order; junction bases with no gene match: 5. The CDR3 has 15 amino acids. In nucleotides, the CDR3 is TGTGCCAGCAGTGAAGTAGCGGGGGGGCTTGTTGAGCAGTTCTTC. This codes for CASSEVAGGLVEQFF.

This CDR3 is CASSWGQNTGELFF. DNA of the CDR3: TGTGCCAGCAGCTGGGGACAGAACACCGGGGAGCTGTTTTTT. This chain connects TRBV14 to TRBJ2-2; TRBD1 is a possible D gene (6 bases). Trimming shortened V by 5 bases and J by 1 base, and 8 bases separated the two germline ends. The CDR3 has 14 residues. Germline lookup yields CDR1 SGHDN and CDR2 FVKESK.

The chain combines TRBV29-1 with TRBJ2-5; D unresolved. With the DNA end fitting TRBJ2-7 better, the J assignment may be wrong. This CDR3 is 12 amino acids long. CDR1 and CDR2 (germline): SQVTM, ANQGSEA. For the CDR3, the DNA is TGCAGCGTTGAAGATCTTGAACGCGAGCAGTACTTC. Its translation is CSVEDLEREQYF.

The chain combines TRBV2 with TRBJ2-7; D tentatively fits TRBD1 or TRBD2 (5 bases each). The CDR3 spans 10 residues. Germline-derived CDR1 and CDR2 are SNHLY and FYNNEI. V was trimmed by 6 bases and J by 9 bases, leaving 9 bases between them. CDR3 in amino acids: CASSGTVQYF. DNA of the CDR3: TGTGCCAGCAGCGGGACCGTGCAGTACTTC.

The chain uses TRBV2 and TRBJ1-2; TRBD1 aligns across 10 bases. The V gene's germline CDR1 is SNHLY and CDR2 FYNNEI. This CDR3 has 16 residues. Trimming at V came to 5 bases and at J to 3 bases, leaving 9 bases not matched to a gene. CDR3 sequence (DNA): TGTGCCAGCAGTCAACCCGGGACAGGGGCTCACTATGGCTACACCTTC. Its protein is CASSQPGTGAHYGYTF.

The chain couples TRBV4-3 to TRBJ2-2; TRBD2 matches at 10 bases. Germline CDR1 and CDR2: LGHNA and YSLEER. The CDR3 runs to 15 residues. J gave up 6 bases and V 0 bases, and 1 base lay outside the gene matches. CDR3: CASSQEAGGPGELFF. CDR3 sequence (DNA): TGCGCCAGCAGCCAAGAAGCGGGGGGGCCCGGGGAGCTGTTTTTT.